Listed below are T cell receptor beta chains from one sample, sequenced in a study of T cell repertoires in cytomegalovirus infection. TCRdb re-called the reads with MiXCR, one entry per CDR3 protein. Of 630,000 or so distinct CDR3 sequences in the sample, 20% to 25% were seen once. Sequencing used CD8+ T cells from PBMCs. These receptors came from a human donor in good health (CMV status not recorded). Some clones in this sample may be carry-over from other donors' samples. Each CDR3 is given with its conserved first and last residue. The order of the fields is D gene, J gene, clone size, V gene, CDR3 protein, CDR3 DNA. A D gene is named only where the DNA matches it firmly. The listing skips clone size in some rows; elsewhere it reads once, few, many or a size class.

d_gene: TRBD2
j_gene: TRBJ2-1
abundance: many
v_gene: TRBV28
CDR3aa: CASSPPGAGGPNNEQFF
CDR3nt: TGTGCCAGCAGTCCCCCCGGGGCGGGGGGGCCAAACAATGAGCAGTTCTTC

d_gene: NA
j_gene: TRBJ1-3
abundance: NA
v_gene: TRBV4-3
CDR3aa: CASSQDTGNSGNTIYF
CDR3nt: TGCGCCAGCAGCCAAGATACAGGGAACTCTGGAAACACCATATATTTT

d_gene: NA
j_gene: TRBJ2-2
abundance: many
v_gene: TRBV28
CDR3aa: CASRRDTLNTGELFF
CDR3nt: TGTGCCAGCAGGCGGGACACCCTGAACACCGGGGAGCTGTTTTTT

d_gene: NA
j_gene: TRBJ2-2
abundance: NA
v_gene: TRBV6-5
CDR3aa: CASRMGLSNTGELFF
CDR3nt: TGTGCCAGCAGAATGGGACTGTCGAACACCGGGGAGCTGTTTTTT

d_gene: NA
j_gene: TRBJ2-7
abundance: few
v_gene: TRBV5-1
CDR3aa: CASSWGDNPAYGQYF
CDR3nt: TGCGCCAGCAGCTGGGGGGACAACCCGGCCTATGGGCAGTACTTC

d_gene: TRBD1
j_gene: TRBJ2-2
abundance: many
v_gene: TRBV11-2
CDR3aa: CASSPLTGDHAGELFF
CDR3nt: TGTGCCAGCAGCCCCCTTACAGGGGACCACGCCGGGGAGCTGTTTTTT

d_gene: NA
j_gene: TRBJ2-6
abundance: NA
v_gene: TRBV10-2
CDR3aa: CASSGPATGANVLTF
CDR3nt: TGCGCCAGCAGTGGACCCGCTACTGGGGCCAACGTCCTGACTTTC

d_gene: NA
j_gene: TRBJ1-4
abundance: few
v_gene: TRBV27
CDR3aa: CASSSLIDKTEKLFF
CDR3nt: TGTGCCAGCAGCTCCCTCATCGACAAAACCGAAAAACTGTTTTTT

d_gene: NA
j_gene: TRBJ2-1
abundance: few
v_gene: TRBV27
CDR3aa: CASSTTPGNEQFF
CDR3nt: TGTGCCAGCAGTACCACCCCGGGGAATGAGCAGTTCTTC

d_gene: TRBD2
j_gene: TRBJ2-1
abundance: NA
v_gene: TRBV12-3/TRBV12-4
CDR3aa: CASSFPTVAGANEQFF
CDR3nt: TGTGCCAGCAGTTTCCCCACGGTAGCGGGGGCTAATGAGCAGTTCTTC

d_gene: NA
j_gene: TRBJ1-3
abundance: few
v_gene: TRBV6-5
CDR3aa: CASSYSRGLGNTIYF
CDR3nt: TGTGCCAGCAGTTACTCCCGGGGGCTAGGAAACACCATATATTTT

d_gene: NA
j_gene: TRBJ1-1
abundance: NA
v_gene: TRBV28
CDR3aa: CANSSDRPNTEAFF
CDR3nt: TGTGCCAACAGCTCCGACAGACCGAACACTGAAGCTTTCTTT

d_gene: NA
j_gene: TRBJ1-4
abundance: NA
v_gene: TRBV5-1
CDR3aa: CASKRDKTNEKLFF
CDR3nt: TGCGCCAGCAAACGGGACAAGACTAATGAAAAACTGTTTTTT